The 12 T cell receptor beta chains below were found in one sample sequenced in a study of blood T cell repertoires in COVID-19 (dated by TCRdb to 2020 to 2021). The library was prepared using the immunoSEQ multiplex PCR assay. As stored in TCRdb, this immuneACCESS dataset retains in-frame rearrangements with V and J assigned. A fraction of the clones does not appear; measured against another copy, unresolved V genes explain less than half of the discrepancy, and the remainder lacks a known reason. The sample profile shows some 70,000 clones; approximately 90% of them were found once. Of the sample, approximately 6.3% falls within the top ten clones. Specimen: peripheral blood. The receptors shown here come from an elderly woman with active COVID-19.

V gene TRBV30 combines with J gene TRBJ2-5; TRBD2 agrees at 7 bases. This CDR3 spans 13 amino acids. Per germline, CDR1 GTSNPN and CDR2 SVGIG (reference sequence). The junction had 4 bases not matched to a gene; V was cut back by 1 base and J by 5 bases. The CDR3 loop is CAWSGLAGETQYF. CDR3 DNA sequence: TGTGCCTGGAGTGGACTAGCAGGGGAGACCCAGTACTTC.

The CDR3 loop is CASSQGATEAFF. CDR3 coding DNA: TGTGCCAGCAGCCAGGGGGCCACTGAAGCTTTCTTT. The chain has TRBV3-1 (or the pseudogene TRBV3-2) and TRBJ1-1, with D perhaps matching TRBD1 (6 bases). This CDR3 contains 12 residues. V lost 3 bases, J lost 4 bases, and 6 bases lay in between. Looked up from germline, CDR1 is LGHDT and CDR2 is YNNKEL (reference sequence).

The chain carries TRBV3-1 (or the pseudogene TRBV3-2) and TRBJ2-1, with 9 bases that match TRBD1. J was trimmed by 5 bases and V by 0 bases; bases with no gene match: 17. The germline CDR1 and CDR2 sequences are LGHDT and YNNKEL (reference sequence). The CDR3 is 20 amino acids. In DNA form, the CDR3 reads TGTGCCAGCAGCCAAGAGCCACCTGTTGGCCGGGACAGGGCAGACAATGAGCAGTTCTTC. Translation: CASSQEPPVGRDRADNEQFF.

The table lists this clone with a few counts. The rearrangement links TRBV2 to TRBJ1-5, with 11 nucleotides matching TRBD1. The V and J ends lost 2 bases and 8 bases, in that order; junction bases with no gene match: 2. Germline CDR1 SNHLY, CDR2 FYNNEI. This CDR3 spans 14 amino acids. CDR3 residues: CASSERTGGKPQHF. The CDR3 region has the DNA TGTGCCAGCAGTGAAAGGACAGGGGGCAAGCCCCAGCATTTT.

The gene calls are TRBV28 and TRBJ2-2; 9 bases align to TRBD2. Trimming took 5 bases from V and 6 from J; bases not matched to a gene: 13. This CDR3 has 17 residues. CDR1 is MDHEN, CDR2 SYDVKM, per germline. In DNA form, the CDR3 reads TGTGCCAGCAGTCCACAACTAGCGGGCGGCCTTTCCGGGGAGCTGTTTTTT. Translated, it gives CASSPQLAGGLSGELFF.

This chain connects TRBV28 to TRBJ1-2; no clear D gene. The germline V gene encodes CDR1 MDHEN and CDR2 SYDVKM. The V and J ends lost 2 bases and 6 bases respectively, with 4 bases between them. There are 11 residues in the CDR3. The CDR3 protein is CASSLTDGYTF. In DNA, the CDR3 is TGTGCCAGCAGTTTAACGGATGGCTACACCTTC.

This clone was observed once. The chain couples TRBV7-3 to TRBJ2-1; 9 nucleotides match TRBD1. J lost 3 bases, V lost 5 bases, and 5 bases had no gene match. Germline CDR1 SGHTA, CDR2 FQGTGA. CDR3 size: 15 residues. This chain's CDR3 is CASSPDRGNYNEQFF. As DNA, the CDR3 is TGTGCCAGCAGCCCAGACAGGGGGAACTACAATGAGCAGTTCTTC.

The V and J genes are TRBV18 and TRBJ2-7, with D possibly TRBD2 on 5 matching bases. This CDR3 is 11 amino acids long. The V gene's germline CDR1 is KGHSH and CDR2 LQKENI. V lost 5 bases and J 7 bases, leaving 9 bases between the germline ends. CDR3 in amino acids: CASSTREEQYF. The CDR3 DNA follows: TGTGCCAGCTCAACTCGGGAAGAGCAGTACTTC.

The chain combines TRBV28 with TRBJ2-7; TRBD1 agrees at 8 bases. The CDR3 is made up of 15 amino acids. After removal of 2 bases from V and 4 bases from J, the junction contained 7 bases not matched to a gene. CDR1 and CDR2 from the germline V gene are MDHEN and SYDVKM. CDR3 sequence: CASSLPTGVLYEQYF. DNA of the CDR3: TGTGCCAGCAGTTTACCGACAGGGGTCCTGTACGAGCAGTACTTC.

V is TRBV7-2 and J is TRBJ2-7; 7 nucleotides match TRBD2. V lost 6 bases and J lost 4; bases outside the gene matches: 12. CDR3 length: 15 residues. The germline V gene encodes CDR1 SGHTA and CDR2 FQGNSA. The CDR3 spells CASSPALRESYEQYF. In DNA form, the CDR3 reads TGTGCCAGCAGTCCAGCGTTGCGGGAGTCGTACGAGCAGTACTTC.

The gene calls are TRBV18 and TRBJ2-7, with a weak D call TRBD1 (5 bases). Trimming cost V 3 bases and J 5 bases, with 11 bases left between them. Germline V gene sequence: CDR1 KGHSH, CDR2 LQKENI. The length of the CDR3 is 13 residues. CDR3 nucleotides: TGTGCCAGCTCACCGTCAAAGGGGAACGAGCAGTACTTC. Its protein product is CASSPSKGNEQYF.

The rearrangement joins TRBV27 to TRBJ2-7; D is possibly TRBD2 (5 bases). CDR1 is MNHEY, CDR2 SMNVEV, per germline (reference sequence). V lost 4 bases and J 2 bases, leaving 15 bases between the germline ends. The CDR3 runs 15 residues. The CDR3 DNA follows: TGTGCCAGCAGTTCGAGGCGGGTAGGAACCTACGAGCAGTACTTC. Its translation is CASSSRRVGTYEQYF.